These T cell receptor beta chains were read from a single sample in a study of lymphopenia after photon versus proton radiotherapy. Method: immunoSEQ multiplex PCR; TCRdb's copy keeps in-frame clones and lacks some. This table has fewer than 65,000 clones, roughly 86% appearing once. The sample was peripheral blood, taken from a patient treated with photon-based radiotherapy. These TCRs come from a man aged 35-49 years with gastric cancer. Both conserved end residues are part of each CDR3. D genes are given only for firm matches. Clone size is given for some rows only: seen once, a few or many times, or a class if the clone is expanded.

J gene,clone size,V gene,D gene,CDR3 protein,CDR3 DNA
TRBJ1-4,medium-sized,TRBV2,-,CASSDRRGEKLFF,TGTGCCAGCAGTGACAGGCGGGGGGAAAAACTGTTTTTT
TRBJ2-7,-,TRBV5-1,TRBD2,CASSLETSGGSYEQYF,TGCGCCAGCAGCTTGGAGACTAGCGGGGGGTCCTACGAGCAGTACTTC
TRBJ1-1,once,TRBV19,-,CASSPEPTGNTEAFF,TGTGCCAGTAGTCCTGAGCCGACGGGGAACACTGAAGCTTTCTTT
TRBJ2-3,-,TRBV6-1,-,CASSEYGEADTQYF,TGTGCCAGCAGTGAATACGGGGAGGCAGATACGCAGTATTTT
TRBJ2-1,-,TRBV11-3,-,CASSFSPGPNEQFF,TGTGCCAGCAGCTTCTCCCCGGGCCCCAATGAGCAGTTCTTC
TRBJ1-5,-,TRBV5-8,TRBD1,CASSLAGQGYQPQHF,TGTGCCAGCAGCTTGGCAGGACAGGGATATCAGCCCCAGCATTTT
TRBJ1-5,once,TRBV4-1,-,CASSQGVVYSNQPQHF,TGCGCCAGCAGCCAAGGTGTCGTTTATAGCAATCAGCCCCAGCATTTT
TRBJ1-5,-,TRBV4-3,-,CASSQAQGQPQHF,TGCGCCAGCAGCCAGGCCCAGGGTCAGCCCCAGCATTTT
TRBJ2-1,-,TRBV12-5,TRBD2,CASGLLAGGLDEQFF,TGTGCTAGTGGGCTGCTAGCGGGGGGGCTTGATGAGCAGTTCTTC
TRBJ1-3,-,TRBV11-2,-,CASSSPEANSGNTIYF,TGTGCCAGCAGCTCGCCGGAGGCCAACTCTGGAAACACCATATATTTT
TRBJ1-2,once,TRBV9,TRBD1,CASSGTGIGYTF,TGTGCCAGCAGTGGGACAGGGATCGGCTACACCTTC
TRBJ1-1,once,TRBV5-1,TRBD1,CASSRTGLVGTEAFF,TGCGCCAGCAGCAGGACAGGGTTGGTTGGCACTGAAGCTTTCTTT
TRBJ2-7,-,TRBV11-2,-,CASSLEWGTYEQYF,TGTGCCAGCAGCTTAGAATGGGGAACCTACGAGCAGTACTTC
TRBJ2-3,-,TRBV2,-,CASLRAEPTDTQYF,TGTGCCAGCCTTCGGGCAGAACCCACAGATACGCAGTATTTT
TRBJ1-2,-,TRBV5-6,TRBD1,CASSYRQGAGGYTF,TGTGCCAGCAGCTATAGACAGGGGGCCGGGGGCTACACCTTC
TRBJ1-2,-,TRBV4-2,-,CASSQVKGDGGYTF,TGTGCCAGCAGCCAGGTCAAGGGGGATGGGGGCTACACCTTC
TRBJ2-5,-,TRBV5-1,-,CASSLGSQGPQETQYF,TGCGCCAGCAGCTTGGGTTCTCAGGGACCGCAAGAGACCCAGTACTTC
TRBJ1-2,few,TRBV11-2,-,CASSPRVGRYLYGYTF,TGTGCCAGCAGCCCCCGGGTAGGACGATACCTCTATGGCTACACCTTC
TRBJ2-7,-,TRBV11-3,-,CASSLAGGSHEQYF,TGTGCCAGCAGCTTAGCTGGGGGCAGCCACGAGCAGTACTTC
TRBJ1-4,-,TRBV7-9,TRBD1,CASSLVGTGDEKLFF,TGTGCCAGCAGCTTAGTTGGGACAGGCGATGAAAAACTGTTTTTT
TRBJ1-6,-,TRBV7-2,TRBD1,CASSARDRGPSSPLHF,TGTGCCAGCAGCGCCCGGGACAGGGGGCCAAGTTCACCCCTCCACTTT
TRBJ1-1,-,TRBV7-3,-,CASSLSLTGEAFF,TGTGCCAGCAGCTTAAGTCTCACAGGAGAAGCTTTCTTT
TRBJ2-3,-,TRBV7-3,-,CASSLTPLGNTDTQYF,TGTGCCAGCAGCTTAACCCCACTTGGAAACACAGATACGCAGTATTTT
TRBJ2-4,-,TRBV11-2,-,CASSRDRAKNIQYF,TGTGCCAGCAGCCGAGACCGTGCCAAAAACATTCAGTACTTC
TRBJ1-2,-,TRBV6-5,TRBD1,CASNDRAGGYTF,TGTGCCAGCAATGACAGGGCGGGTGGCTACACCTTC
TRBJ2-5,once,TRBV11-1,-,CASSLASVPVFGSAQYF,TGTGCCAGCAGCTTAGCATCGGTGCCGGTTTTCGGGTCGGCCCAGTACTTC
TRBJ1-4,once,TRBV4-2,-,CASRPGGGDEKLFF,TGTGCCAGCAGGCCCGGGGGGGGTGATGAAAAACTGTTTTTT
TRBJ1-1,-,TRBV10-3,-,CAISVGRTEAFF,TGTGCCATCAGTGTGGGGAGGACTGAAGCTTTCTTT
TRBJ2-7,-,TRBV6-4,-,CASSDGAESEQYF,TGTGCCAGCAGTGACGGCGCCGAGTCCGAGCAGTACTTC
TRBJ2-7,-,TRBV9,TRBD2,CASSVGTSGGLNSYEQYF,TGTGCCAGCAGCGTAGGGACTAGCGGGGGGCTCAACTCCTACGAGCAGTACTTC
TRBJ2-3,-,TRBV7-9,TRBD2,CASSSAGGPTDTQYF,TGTGCCAGCAGCTCGGCGGGGGGCCCCACAGATACGCAGTATTTT
TRBJ2-3,-,TRBV5-1,-,CASSPRGVQSTDTQYF,TGCGCCAGCAGCCCGAGGGGCGTACAGAGCACAGATACGCAGTATTTT
TRBJ1-1,-,TRBV5-6,-,CASSPDKNTEAFF,TGTGCCAGCAGCCCAGACAAGAACACTGAAGCTTTCTTT
TRBJ1-1,-,TRBV30,-,CAWSRAGERAVF,TGTGCCTGGAGTAGGGCAGGCGAGAGGGCAGTCTTT
TRBJ1-2,-,TRBV10-3,-,CASSIGEDGYTF,TGTGCCAGCAGCATCGGGGAGGATGGCTACACCTTC
TRBJ1-2,-,TRBV7-6,TRBD1,CASSLEGLGAGGSGYTF,TGTGCCAGCAGCTTAGAAGGTTTAGGGGCAGGGGGCAGTGGCTACACCTTC
TRBJ2-1,-,TRBV9,TRBD1,CASSPGTGAYNEQFF,TGTGCCAGCAGCCCTGGGACAGGGGCTTACAATGAGCAGTTCTTC